The sample holds a few counts of the clone carrying this T cell receptor beta chain. No antigen is known for it. The CDR3 has 13 amino acids. The trim removed 5 bases at V and 11 bases at J, leaving 7 bases unmatched. Germline CDR1 reads LNHNV; CDR2 reads YYDKDF (reference sequence). This specimen comes from a study of CD8 T cells in ankylosing spondylitis. Study-level findings and limits: Earlier work had already found some motif variants in reactive arthritis synovial fluid and blood. Blood from ankylosing spondylitis patients appeared to carry a characteristic roughly 8-variant TCR beta motif.

Molecular-barcoded quantitative 5'-RACE produced these TCR beta libraries. TCRdb independently ran MiXCR on the 5' RACE reads; one entry per CDR3 protein. The sample has fewer than 650,000 distinct CDR3 sequences, 12% seen once; the top ten hold over 6.5%. The chain is built from TRBV15 and TRBJ2-1, with 9 bases aligning to TRBD2. The specimen was blood, either unsorted or a sorted T cell fraction (not recorded which). The TCR originated in a male donor with ankylosing spondylitis. CDR3: CATSGRLADKQFF. CDR3 coding DNA: TGTGCCACCAGCGGGAGACTAGCGGACAAGCAGTTCTTC.